These 17 T cell receptor beta chains were all obtained from the same sample, sequenced in a study of CD4 and CD8 cells across lung adenocarcinoma regions. One entry per CDR3 protein, called by TCRdb with MiXCR from the PCR reads. The repertoire holds about 5,100 distinct CDR3 sequences, with roughly 56% as singletons. Material for sequencing was CD4+ T cells from the center of a lung tumor. All receptors derive from a male donor with lung adenocarcinoma. The CD4 and CD8 labels of this study may be unreliable.

The chain recombines TRBV6-2 or TRBV6-3 with TRBJ2-5, with 7 bases that match TRBD1. Near its end, the DNA agrees better with TRBJ2-1, so the J call may be wrong. Per germline, CDR1 MNHEY and CDR2 SVGEGT. The CDR3 is 14 amino acids. The CDR3 region has the DNA TGTGCCAGCACGGGGACAGTTTTTTACAATGAGCAGTTCTTC. As protein: CASTGTVFYNEQFF.

The chain uses TRBV12-5 and TRBJ1-1; perhaps TRBD1 as D (5 bases). V was trimmed by 5 bases and J by 3 bases, leaving 13 bases between them. The CDR3 runs to 14 residues. Looked up from germline, CDR1 is LGHNT and CDR2 is FRNRAP. DNA for the CDR3: TGTGCTAGTGGTCGAGGGACGGGGTACACTGAAGCTTTCTTT. Amino acids: CASGRGTGYTEAFF.

In its sample, this clonotype is medium-sized. The chain is built from TRBV4-1 and TRBJ1-6; D remains ambiguous. CDR1 and CDR2 from the germline V gene are MGHRA and YSYEKL. This CDR3 has 13 residues. V lost 0 bases to trimming and J lost 10 bases, with 7 bases between them. CDR3 coding DNA: TGCGCCAGCAGCCAAGAGGCCCTCTCACCCCTCCACTTT. This gives the protein CASSQEALSPLHF.

For this clonotype: This may arise from a read error, as a much more abundant clone is one base away. Since the CDR3 does not end with the conserved phenylalanine or tryptophan, this likely comes from a read error. This chain links TRBV6-1 with TRBJ2-1, with D possibly matching TRBD2 (7 bases). The J call is doubtful: the DNA matches TRBJ2-5 better. Per germline, CDR1 MNHNS and CDR2 SASEGT. The CDR3 loop spans 13 amino acids. This CDR3 is CASRTSTGETQYL. For the CDR3, the DNA is TGTGCCAGCAGGACTAGCACAGGGGAGACCCAGTACTTA.

This clonotype rates as large (0.1 to 1%). The DNA is omitted, as the CDR3 cannot be located on it reliably, and the CDR3 follows TCRdb's listing. This rearrangement joins TRBV6-6 to TRBJ2-1; the listed D gene, TRBD2, was not tested against the DNA. Per germline, CDR1 MNHNY and CDR2 SVGAGI (reference sequence). The CDR3 length equals 16 residues, ends included. The CDR3 sequence is CASSSSGLGYSIEQFF.

Notes on this clonotype: The junction departs from germline at one end; a sequencing error may be responsible. V usage is TRBV6-1 and J usage is TRBJ2-5; D call uncertain. This CDR3 has 14 residues. From germline, CDR1 is MNHNS and CDR2 SASEGT. The CDR3 is CAGSGQRGPEIQYF. The CDR3 nucleotides are TGTGCGGGCAGTGGGCAGCGCGGCCCAGAGATCCAGTACTTC.

The chain couples TRBV5-6 to TRBJ2-3; D remains ambiguous. Trimming took 3 bases from V and 3 from J, leaving 17 bases between them. Germline CDR1 and CDR2: SGHDT and YYEEEE. The CDR3 totals 16 residues. The CDR3 DNA follows: TGTGCCAGCAGCTCCCCGGCCCCCCCTCCAACAGATACGCAGTATTTT. Translation gives CASSSPAPPPTDTQYF.

The rearrangement joins TRBV6-1 to TRBJ2-1; possibly TRBD2 for D (6 bases). The V and J ends lost 6 bases and 9 bases respectively, with 21 bases between them. Germline loops: CDR1 MNHNS, CDR2 SASEGT. This CDR3 comprises 15 residues. The DNA of the CDR3 is TGTGCCAGCAGCACCGGGACTCGCATTGGGGCTGAGCAGTTCTTC. Protein: CASSTGTRIGAEQFF.

The chain uses TRBV6-1 and TRBJ2-5, with 7 bases that match TRBD1. The CDR3 length is 12 residues. J gave up 5 bases and V 8 bases, and 5 bases lay outside the gene matches. CDR1 and CDR2 from the germline V gene are MNHNS and SASEGT. Here the CDR3 reads CASYRQGETQYF. In DNA form, the CDR3 reads TGTGCCAGCTATAGACAGGGCGAGACCCAGTACTTC.

The gene calls are TRBV11-3 and TRBJ2-2; D gene uncertain. V lost 0 bases, J lost 8 bases, and 4 bases lay in between. CDR1 SGHNT and CDR2 YENEEA come from the germline V gene. This CDR3 spans 12 amino acids. CDR3 region: CASSLDLGELFF. CDR3 in DNA: TGTGCCAGCAGCTTAGATCTTGGGGAGCTGTTTTTT.

This clonotype rates as medium-sized. The chain couples TRBV6-1 to TRBJ2-1; the match to TRBD2 covers 11 bases. The CDR3 is 15 amino acids. Germline-derived CDR1 and CDR2 are MNHNS and SASEGT. Trimming removed 6 bases from V and 4 bases from J; junction bases left unmatched: 5. DNA for the CDR3: TGTGCCAGCAGCACCACTAGCGGGGGTTACAATGAGCAGTTCTTC. Translated, it gives CASSTTSGGYNEQFF.

The chain is built from TRBV6-1 and TRBJ2-5, with no clear D. V lost 4 bases to trimming and J lost 5 bases, with 11 bases between them. CDR1 and CDR2 (germline): MNHNS, SASEGT. CDR3 length: 13 amino acids. DNA of the CDR3: TGTGCCAGCAGTGTCAAGGGCGCGGAGACCCAGTACTTC. Residues: CASSVKGAETQYF.

Concerning this clonotype: One end of the junction does not line up with germline, which may come from a read error. V and J are TRBV20-1 and TRBJ2-3; possibly TRBD2 for D (6 bases). The CDR3 spans 14 residues. CDR1 and CDR2 (germline): DFQATT, SNEGSKA (reference sequence). CDR3 DNA: TGCAGGGCTTTCGGGGGACGGGGCACAGATACGCAGTATTTC. The encoded protein is CRAFGGRGTDTQYF.

This chain uses TRBV11-1 with TRBJ2-5; 9 nucleotides agree with TRBD1. The closer fit of TRBJ2-7 to the DNA end suggests the J call may be wrong. Germline CDR1 and CDR2: SGHAT and FQDESV (reference sequence). CDR3 length: 13 amino acids. CDR3 DNA: TGTCCAAATAAGCCCCGGACAGGGGACGAGCAGTACTTC. Translating gives CPNKPRTGDEQYF.

The genes are TRBV27 and TRBJ2-1, with unresolved D. Judging by the DNA end, TRBJ2-5 fits better; the J call may be wrong. Germline V CDR1 and CDR2: MNHEY, SMNVEV (reference sequence). This CDR3 is built from 13 residues. This chain's CDR3 is CASSFMRFETQYF. The CDR3 coding sequence is TGTGCCAGCAGTTTTATGAGGTTTGAGACCCAGTACTTC.

This clonotype was detected a few times. This rearrangement joins TRBV7-6 to TRBJ2-1, with 14 bases that match TRBD2. Germline values: CDR1 SGHVS, CDR2 FNYEAQ. V was clipped by 5 bases and J by 6 bases; unmatched bases: 3. The length of the CDR3 is 15 residues. CDR3 amino acids: CASSKTSGRGNEQFF. CDR3 bases: TGTGCCAGCAGCAAGACTAGCGGGAGGGGCAATGAGCAGTTCTTC.

To note about this clonotype: Relative to the germline gene, one junction end is altered; a read error may explain this. The chain combines TRBV24-1 with TRBJ2-5; TRBD2 aligns across 9 bases. Per germline, CDR1 KGHDR and CDR2 SFDVKD. CDR3 size: 19 residues. As DNA, the CDR3 is TGTGCCACCAGTGACCCCCTGTGGTCTGGCGGGGGGGACAAAGAGACGCAGTACTTT. Its translation: CATSDPLWSGGGDKETQYF.